The 25 T cell receptor beta chains reported below all come from one sample, sequenced in a study of T-cell reconstitution after alpha-beta-depleted transplantation in children (dated by TCRdb to the mid-2010s). Library prep was done by PCR. The sequencer was an Illumina HiSeq 2500. Molecular barcoding was employed in the preparation of TCR libraries, with unique molecular identifiers being used to normalize TCRbeta repertoire quantification. In-frame beta chains were kept once TCRdb had trimmed the public reads at Q25 with fastp and called clones with MiXCR. Entries that share a CDR3 protein sequence are merged under the most common genes and DNA. The sample records roughly 150,000 distinct CDR3 sequences, around 10% of which are singletons. Of the sample, approximately 13% is held by the ten largest clones. In the paper's terms, the treatment or condition label means: allogeneic hematopoietic cell transplantation with graft depleted of TCRalphabeta T cells and CD19 B cells.

Sequenced material: PBMCs, taken before TCRalphabeta/CD19-depleted stem cell transplant. The source of these receptors is a boy aged 2 to 9 with acute myeloid leukemia, due to receive a stem cell transplant.

This clonotype was counted at least ten times. The chain combines TRBV28 with TRBJ2-1; 7 bases are shared with TRBD1. This CDR3 comprises 15 residues. The junction had 10 bases not matched to a gene; V was cut back by 4 bases and J by 7 bases. CDR1 and CDR2 from the germline V gene are MDHEN and SYDVKM. Here the CDR3 reads CASSSTGTALNEQFF. CDR3 coding DNA: TGTGCCAGCAGTTCGACGGGGACAGCGCTTAATGAGCAGTTCTTC.

This clonotype occurred many times. CDR3 in DNA: TGTGCCAGCAGCCAAGGACAGGGGGCTGGCAATGAGCAGTTCTTC. Its protein is CASSQGQGAGNEQFF. J is TRBJ2-1 and V is TRBV14; 10 nucleotides line up with TRBD1. V shed 1 base, J shed 6 bases, and the junction held 3 bases outside the gene matches. CDR3 length: 15 amino acids. Germline V lookup: CDR1 SGHDN, CDR2 FVKESK.

The chain has TRBV12-3 or TRBV12-4 and TRBJ1-5; 7 bases map to TRBD1. CDR3 length: 13 residues. Unmatched junction bases numbered 5, after V lost 6 bases and J lost 6 bases. The CDR3 DNA follows: TGTGCCAGCAGGGGCCAGGGGGTTCAGCCCCAGCATTTT. Protein: CASRGQGVQPQHF.

Ten or more counts support this clonotype. The J gene is TRBJ1-1, the V gene TRBV5-1; weak D call: TRBD1 (6 bases). Germline-derived CDR1 and CDR2 are SGHRS and YFSETQ. The germline V and J ends were trimmed by 5 bases and 0 bases, with 11 bases remaining between them. This CDR3 contains 14 residues. CDR3 DNA: TGCGCCAGCAGTACGGGACACCTGAACACTGAAGCTTTCTTT. Protein: CASSTGHLNTEAFF.

The sample holds many counts of this clonotype. This rearrangement joins TRBV6-5 to TRBJ2-3; 8 nucleotides align to TRBD1. There are 15 residues in the CDR3. CDR1 and CDR2 from the germline V gene are MNHEY and SVGAGI. The V gene end was trimmed by 2 bases and the J gene end by 5 bases; junction bases not matched to a gene: 6. CDR3 residues: CASSYGRGRVDTQYF. Written as DNA, the CDR3 is TGTGCCAGCAGTTACGGCAGGGGGCGGGTAGATACGCAGTATTTT.

This clonotype showed up many times. In DNA form, the CDR3 reads TGTGCCAGCAGCTTGTGGGGGGCCGATCAGCCCCAGCATTTT. Protein: CASSLWGADQPQHF. V usage is TRBV5-5 and J usage is TRBJ1-5; D perhaps matches TRBD1 (6 bases). Germline V gene sequence: CDR1 SGHKS, CDR2 YYEKEE (reference sequence). V gave up 1 base and J gave up 5 bases, with 10 bases separating them. The CDR3 extends over 14 amino acids.

This clonotype was seen at least ten times. The V gene is TRBV4-2, the J gene TRBJ2-7, with D possibly TRBD2 on 6 matching bases. Per the germline V gene, CDR1 is LGHNA and CDR2 is YNFKEQ. Deletions cut 0 bases from V and 4 bases from J, with 25 bases between. This CDR3 has 19 residues. CDR3 loop: CASSQDSKLAGFPPYEQYF. CDR3 DNA sequence: TGTGCCAGCAGCCAAGATTCGAAGTTGGCGGGATTCCCACCTTACGAGCAGTACTTC.

The V call is TRBV19, the J call TRBJ2-3; 10 bases map to TRBD2. This CDR3 comprises 14 residues. From germline, CDR1 is LNHDA and CDR2 SQIVND (reference sequence). V lost 8 bases and J lost 3; bases outside the gene matches: 5. The chain's CDR3 is CASSGTSETDTQYF. DNA of the CDR3: TGTGCCAGTTCCGGGACTAGCGAAACAGATACGCAGTATTTT.

This clonotype has a count of ten or more. The V call is TRBV9, the J call TRBJ2-2, with 7 bases lining up with TRBD1. Germline trimming cut 3 bases from V and 3 bases from J; bases unmatched to any gene: 17. The CDR3 runs 19 residues. Germline values: CDR1 SGDLS, CDR2 YYNGEE. The CDR3 sequence is CASSADSLGQWGHTGELFF. CDR3 DNA sequence: TGTGCCAGCAGCGCAGACAGCCTGGGACAGTGGGGGCACACCGGGGAGCTGTTTTTT.

At least ten counts were recorded for this clonotype. This chain uses TRBV10-3 with TRBJ2-2; possibly TRBD1 for D (5 bases). CDR1 ENHRY and CDR2 SYGVKD come from the germline V gene. The CDR3 is made up of 13 amino acids. The V and J ends lost 4 bases and 8 bases respectively, with 11 bases between them. Written as DNA, the CDR3 is TGTGCCATCAGTGGGACATCCCGGGGGGAGCTGTTTTTT. Its translation: CAISGTSRGELFF.

This clonotype came up many times. The chain combines TRBV6-5 with TRBJ2-7, with 10 bases matching TRBD2. The length of the CDR3 is 15 residues. In germline, CDR1 is MNHEY, CDR2 SVGAGI. With V trimmed by 6 bases and J by 4 bases, 9 bases remained unmatched. The CDR3 nucleotides read TGTGCCAGCAGACTGCAGACTAGCGGGTTTTACGAGCAGTACTTC. Protein product: CASRLQTSGFYEQYF.

This clonotype was counted ten times or more. The V gene is TRBV14, the J gene TRBJ2-1, with a weak D call TRBD1 (8 bases). This CDR3 region has 16 residues. Germline V lookup: CDR1 SGHDN, CDR2 FVKESK. V was trimmed by 2 bases and J by 4 bases, leaving 15 bases between them. CDR3: CASSQLQGGTYNEQFF. CDR3 coding DNA: TGTGCCAGCAGCCAATTACAGGGGGGGACTTACAATGAGCAGTTCTTC.

This clonotype has at least ten counts. In DNA form, the CDR3 reads TGTGCCAGCAGTTTACCAGGGGGAAACACCATATATTTT. It encodes CASSLPGGNTIYF. The chain carries TRBV12-3 or TRBV12-4 and TRBJ1-3; D possibly corresponds to TRBD1 (5 bases). Trimming removed 2 bases at V and 4 bases at J, with 6 bases between. This CDR3 is built from 13 residues.

The V call is TRBV7-3, the J call TRBJ2-1; 8 positions agree with TRBD1. Per germline, CDR1 SGHTA and CDR2 FQGTGA. V shed 5 bases, J shed 3 bases, and the junction held 6 bases outside the gene matches. The CDR3 has 15 amino acids. The CDR3 protein is CASSPGQGVYNEQFF. The CDR3, as DNA: TGTGCCAGCAGCCCCGGACAGGGCGTCTACAATGAGCAGTTCTTC.

This clonotype was counted at least ten times. The rearrangement uses TRBV20-1 and TRBJ2-7, with a possible D match to TRBD2 (6 bases). Trimming removed 0 bases from V and 0 bases from J, with 12 bases in between. The CDR3 consists of 15 residues. The germline gives CDR1 DFQATT, CDR2 SNEGSKA (reference sequence). The CDR3 DNA sequence: TGCAGTGCTAGAGATCCCGCGGGGAGCTCCTACGAGCAGTACTTC. This translates into CSARDPAGSSYEQYF.

This clonotype has a handful of counts. The chain recombines TRBV5-6 with TRBJ1-6, with D unresolved. This CDR3 region has 16 residues. Germline assignment: CDR1 SGHDT and CDR2 YYEEEE. V lost 1 base and J 0 bases, leaving 8 bases between the germline ends. CDR3 nucleotide sequence: TGTGCCAGCAGCTTGCCCCGAAGCTCCTATAATTCACCCCTCCACTTT. This codes for CASSLPRSSYNSPLHF.

This clonotype was found many times. The rearrangement links TRBV5-6 to TRBJ1-2; D is perhaps TRBD1 (5 bases). The germline V gene encodes CDR1 SGHDT and CDR2 YYEEEE. This CDR3 region has 12 residues. V lost 2 bases, J lost 4 bases, and 6 bases lay in between. The CDR3 DNA follows: TGTGCCAGCAGCTTTGGGGCCTATGGCTACACCTTC. Its translation: CASSFGAYGYTF. Full variable domain (outside the CDR3, taken from reference TRBV5-6 and TRBJ1-2): DAGVTQSPTHLIKTRGQQVTLRCSPKSGHDTVSWYQQALGQGPQFIFQYYEEEERQRGNFPDRFSGHQFPNYSSELNVNALLLGDSALYLCASSFGAYGYTFGSGTRLTVV.

This clonotype was seen many times. The chain combines TRBV7-9 with TRBJ2-2, with D perhaps matching TRBD1 or TRBD2 (5 bases each). The germline V gene encodes CDR1 SEHNR and CDR2 FQNEAQ (reference sequence). The CDR3 totals 15 residues. V lost 7 bases, J lost 4 bases, and 16 bases lay in between. DNA for the CDR3: TGTGCCAGCACTGTATCGGGACGCCTCACCGGGGAGCTGTTTTTT. Its protein is CASTVSGRLTGELFF.

In this sample, this clonotype turned up many times. The V call is TRBV29-1, the J call TRBJ2-7; unclear D gene. Germline-derived CDR1 and CDR2 are SQVTM and ANQGSEA. With 4 bases removed from V and 2 bases from J, the gap between germline ends came to 12 bases. This CDR3 comprises 13 residues. CDR3 nucleotide sequence: TGCAGCGTTGTTTTTGCTTCAACCTACGAGCAGTACTTC. This encodes CSVVFASTYEQYF.

The V call is TRBV11-2, the J call TRBJ2-1; perhaps TRBD2 as D (6 bases). V dropped 3 bases and J dropped 3 bases, with 15 bases sitting between them. Looked up from germline, CDR1 is SGHAT and CDR2 is FQNNGV. This CDR3 has 16 amino acids. In nucleotides, the CDR3 is TGTGCCAGCAGCTTCCGAAGCGGGCTGAACTACAATGAGCAGTTCTTC. It yields the protein CASSFRSGLNYNEQFF.

This clonotype was observed many times. The chain links TRBV20-1 to TRBJ2-2, with TRBD2 matching over 8 bases. The CDR3 loop spans 17 amino acids. CDR1 and CDR2 (germline): DFQATT, SNEGSKA (reference sequence). J was trimmed by 3 bases and V by 1 base; bases with no gene match: 10. The chain's CDR3 is CSARALRGGSDTGELFF. For the CDR3, the DNA is TGCAGTGCTAGAGCTCTTCGGGGGGGTAGTGACACCGGGGAGCTGTTTTTT.

This clonotype was detected ten times or more. This rearrangement joins TRBV4-1 to TRBJ2-1, with 13 bases fitting TRBD2. Germline V gene lookup returns CDR1 MGHRA and CDR2 YSYEKL. This CDR3 contains 16 residues. The V and J ends lost 4 bases and 8 bases, in that order; junction bases with no gene match: 8. The CDR3 sequence is CASSRTGTSGIYEQFF. The CDR3, as DNA: TGCGCCAGCAGCCGCACCGGGACTAGCGGGATCTATGAGCAGTTCTTC.

This clonotype was picked up many times. The chain links TRBV28 to TRBJ1-1; D uncertain. Trimming left V 2 bases short and J 4 bases short, with 14 bases between. CDR1 is MDHEN and CDR2 is SYDVKM in the germline V gene. The CDR3 has 15 amino acids. The CDR3 here is CASSLGQLRVTEAFF. CDR3 in DNA: TGTGCCAGCAGTTTAGGTCAACTTCGGGTCACTGAAGCTTTCTTT.

This clonotype has at least ten counts. J is TRBJ1-5 and V is TRBV6-5, with D perhaps matching TRBD1 (6 bases). V was shortened by 2 bases and J by 2 bases, with 10 bases between the two germline ends. Germline CDR1 and CDR2: MNHEY and SVGAGI. The CDR3 covers 15 residues. CDR3 sequence (DNA): TGTGCCAGCAGTTACGAGGACAGCCGCAATCAGCCCCAGCATTTT. This translates into CASSYEDSRNQPQHF.

This clonotype showed up many times. This chain connects TRBV9 to TRBJ1-1; tentative D call: TRBD1 (6 bases). V lost 0 bases to trimming and J lost 0 bases, with 6 bases between them. This CDR3 has 14 amino acids. CDR1 and CDR2 (germline): SGDLS, YYNGEE. The CDR3 bases are TGTGCCAGCAGCGTAGCAGGGGTGAACACTGAAGCTTTCTTT. Protein: CASSVAGVNTEAFF.